The 12 T cell receptor beta chains given below trace back to one sample, sequenced in a study of OX40 agonist ivuxolimab in advanced cancers. The method was immunoSEQ multiplex PCR; TCRdb's version includes in-frame clones alone and lacks a portion of them. This table has under 60,000 clones, around 87% appearing once. The sample was CD4+ or CD8+ T cells sorted from blood, taken in a trial of the OX40 agonist ivuxolimab. Receptor source: an adult with an advanced solid tumor such as melanoma, head and neck, liver or kidney cancer.

The CDR3 loop is CASSLLSGLASTDTQYF. In DNA, the CDR3 is TGTGCCAGCAGCCTACTCTCCGGACTAGCTAGCACAGATACGCAGTATTTT. The genes are TRBV7-3 and TRBJ2-3, with 8 nucleotides matching TRBD2. J was trimmed by 0 bases and V by 5 bases; bases with no gene match: 10. In germline, CDR1 is SGHTA, CDR2 FQGTGA. This CDR3 is 17 amino acids long.

This clone was detected only once. The V call is TRBV7-6, the J call TRBJ2-7; no definite D call. The length of the CDR3 is 12 residues. With 5 bases removed from V and 6 bases from J, the gap between germline ends came to 11 bases. Germline values: CDR1 SGHVS, CDR2 FNYEAQ. CDR3 amino acids: CASSPAPGEQYF. DNA of the CDR3: TGTGCCAGCAGCCCTGCGCCGGGCGAGCAGTACTTC.

This chain connects TRBV19 to TRBJ2-7; D is possibly TRBD2 (5 bases). Germline V gene lookup returns CDR1 LNHDA and CDR2 SQIVND (reference sequence). V lost 5 bases to trimming and J lost 3 bases, with 8 bases between them. CDR3 length equals 12 residues. CDR3 nucleotides: TGTGCCAGTAGTCTCGCGGGCTACGAGCAGTACTTC. Residues: CASSLAGYEQYF.

The V and J genes are TRBV4-3 and TRBJ1-3; D uncertain. This CDR3 is 16 amino acids long. Germline CDR1 is LGHNA and CDR2 is YSLEER. Trimming stripped 0 bases from V and 0 bases from J, with 9 bases between. The CDR3 spells CASSQDLRVSGNTIYF. The CDR3 DNA reads as TGCGCCAGCAGCCAAGATCTTCGGGTCTCTGGAAACACCATATATTTT.

This chain uses TRBV7-2 with TRBJ1-1; D ambiguous. V lost 1 base and J 11 bases, leaving 8 bases between the germline ends. This CDR3 comprises 11 residues. Per germline, CDR1 SGHTA and CDR2 FQGNSA. CDR3 residues: CASSLGLLAFF. The CDR3 nucleotides read TGTGCCAGCAGCTTAGGGCTTTTGGCTTTCTTT.

The J gene is TRBJ2-7, the V gene TRBV19; D gene uncertain. This CDR3 has 15 amino acids. The V and J ends lost 2 bases and 3 bases respectively, with 14 bases between them. Germline V lookup: CDR1 LNHDA, CDR2 SQIVND (reference sequence). The CDR3 reads CASSITNLAYYEQYF. DNA for the CDR3: TGTGCCAGTAGTATAACTAACCTCGCCTACTACGAGCAGTACTTC.

This chain joins TRBV27 and TRBJ2-7; 8 bases are a match to TRBD2. This CDR3 has 13 amino acids. Germline CDR1 and CDR2: MNHEY and SMNVEV (reference sequence). Trimming removed 5 bases from V and 6 bases from J; junction bases left unmatched: 6. The CDR3 bases are TGTGCCAGCAGTCCCGGGACTAGTGGCGAGCAGTACTTC. It specifies CASSPGTSGEQYF.

The V and J genes are TRBV27 and TRBJ1-5; unclear D gene. CDR1 and CDR2 (germline): MNHEY, SMNVEV (reference sequence). V shed 1 base and J shed 5 bases, with 9 bases lying between them. There are 14 residues in the CDR3. DNA of the CDR3: TGTGCCAGCAGTTTATGGGTCGGGGATCAGCCCCAGCATTTT. Its translation: CASSLWVGDQPQHF.

The rearrangement joins TRBV28 to TRBJ1-2, with a tentative D call TRBD1 (6 bases). Trimming took off 6 bases at V and 8 bases at J, with 13 bases between the two ends. In germline, CDR1 is MDHEN, CDR2 SYDVKM. The CDR3 covers 12 residues. CDR3 in amino acids: CASSTDRLGYTF. CDR3 in DNA: TGTGCCAGCAGCACCGACAGGCTGGGCTACACCTTC.

A single count supports this clone. CDR3 sequence: CSVTLTDRYEQYF. The CDR3 nucleotides read TGCAGCGTCACCCTAACCGACAGATACGAGCAGTACTTC. The V call is TRBV29-1, the J call TRBJ2-7, with TRBD1 as a possible D gene (5 bases). This CDR3 has 13 residues. V was cut by 6 bases and J by 4 bases, with 16 bases left in between. Germline V gene data show CDR1 as SQVTM and CDR2 as ANQGSEA.

CDR3 DNA sequence: TGTGCCAGCAGCTTCCAGGAGCAACAAGAGACCCAGTACTTC. The encoded protein is CASSFQEQQETQYF. This chain connects TRBV13 to TRBJ2-5; D remains ambiguous. The CDR3 is 14 amino acids. Trimming removed 3 bases from V and 2 bases from J, with 10 bases in between. CDR1 is PRHDT and CDR2 is FYEKMQ in the germline V gene (reference sequence).

V gene TRBV27 combines with J gene TRBJ2-7; perhaps TRBD1 as D (5 bases). The CDR3 has 13 residues. The V end lost 7 bases, the J end lost 5 bases, and 15 bases lay between the germline ends. The V gene's germline CDR1 is MNHEY and CDR2 SMNVEV (reference sequence). The CDR3 region is CASKRQGDHEQYF. DNA for the CDR3: TGTGCCAGCAAGCGCCAGGGTGATCACGAGCAGTACTTC.